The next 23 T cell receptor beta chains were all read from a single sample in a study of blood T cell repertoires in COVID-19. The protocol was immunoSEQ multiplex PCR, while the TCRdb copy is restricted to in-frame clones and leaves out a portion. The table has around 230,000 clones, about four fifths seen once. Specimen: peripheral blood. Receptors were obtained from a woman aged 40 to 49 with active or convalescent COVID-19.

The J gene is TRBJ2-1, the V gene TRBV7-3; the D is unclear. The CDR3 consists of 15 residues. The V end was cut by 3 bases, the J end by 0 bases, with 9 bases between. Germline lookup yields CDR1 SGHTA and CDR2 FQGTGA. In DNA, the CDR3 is TGTGCCAGCAGCTTGGTTTTGAGCTCCTACAATGAGCAGTTCTTC. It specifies CASSLVLSSYNEQFF.

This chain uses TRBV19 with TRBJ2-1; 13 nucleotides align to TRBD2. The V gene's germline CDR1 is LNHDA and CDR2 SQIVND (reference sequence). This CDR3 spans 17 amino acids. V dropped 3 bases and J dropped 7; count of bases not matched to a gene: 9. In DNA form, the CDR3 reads TGTGCCAGTAGTATTCCCCCCGGACTAGCGGGAGTTAATGAGCAGTTCTTC. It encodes CASSIPPGLAGVNEQFF. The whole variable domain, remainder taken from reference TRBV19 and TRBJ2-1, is DGGITQSPKYLFRKEGQNVTLSCEQNLNHDAMYWYRQDPGQGLRLIYYSQIVNDFQKGDIAEGYSVSREKKESFPLTVTSAQKNPTAFYLCASSIPPGLAGVNEQFFGPGTRLTVL.

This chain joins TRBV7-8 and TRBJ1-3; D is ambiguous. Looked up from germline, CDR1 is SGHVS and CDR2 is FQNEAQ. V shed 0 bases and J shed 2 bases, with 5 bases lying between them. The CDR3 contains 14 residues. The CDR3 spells CASSLAGTGNTIYF. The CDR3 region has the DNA TGTGCCAGCAGCTTAGCCGGGACTGGAAACACCATATATTTT. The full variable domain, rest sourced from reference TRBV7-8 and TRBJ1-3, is GAGVSQSPRYKVAKRGQDVALRCDPISGHVSLFWYQQALGQGPEFLTYFQNEAQLDKSGLPSDRFFAERPEGSVSTLKIQRTQQEDSAVYLCASSLAGTGNTIYFGEGSWLTVV.

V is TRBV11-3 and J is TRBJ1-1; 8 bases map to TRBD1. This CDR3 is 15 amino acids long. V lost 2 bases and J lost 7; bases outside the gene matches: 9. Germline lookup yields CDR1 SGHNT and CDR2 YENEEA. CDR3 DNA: TGTGCCAGCAGCTTACAGGGCCAGGGGGCAGGTGAAGCTTTCTTT. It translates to CASSLQGQGAGEAFF. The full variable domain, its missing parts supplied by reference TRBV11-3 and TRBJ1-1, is EAGVVQSPRYKIIEKKQPVAFWCNPISGHNTLYWYLQNLGQGPELLIRYENEEAVDDSQLPKDRFSAERLKGVDSTLKIQPAELGDSAVYLCASSLQGQGAGEAFFGQGTRLTVV.

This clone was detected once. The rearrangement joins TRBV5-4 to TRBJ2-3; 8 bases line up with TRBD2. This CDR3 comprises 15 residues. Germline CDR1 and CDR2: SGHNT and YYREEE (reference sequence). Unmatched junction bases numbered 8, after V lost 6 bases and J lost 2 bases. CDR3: CASTIRLAPTDTQYF. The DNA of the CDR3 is TGTGCCAGCACCATTCGACTAGCGCCCACAGATACGCAGTATTTT. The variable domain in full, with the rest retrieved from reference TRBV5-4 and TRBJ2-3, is ETGVTQSPTHLIKTRGQQVTLRCSSQSGHNTVSWYQQALGQGPQFIFQYYREEENGRGNFPPRFSGLQFPNYSSELNVNALELDDSALYLCASTIRLAPTDTQYFGPGTRLTVL.

CDR3 in DNA: TGTGCCAGCAATACGCAGGGGTACCAAGAGACCCAGTACTTC. It specifies CASNTQGYQETQYF. The chain combines TRBV2 with TRBJ2-5; tentatively, D is TRBD1 (6 bases). The germline V gene encodes CDR1 SNHLY and CDR2 FYNNEI. Trimming took 7 bases from V and 0 from J, leaving 12 bases between them. The CDR3 contains 14 residues. Looking up the rest from reference TRBV2 and TRBJ2-5 gives the full variable domain: EPEVTQTPSHQVTQMGQEVILRCVPISNHLYFYWYRQILGQKVEFLVSFYNNEISEKSEIFDDQFSVERPDGSNFTLKIRSTKLEDSAMYFCASNTQGYQETQYFGPGTRLLVL.

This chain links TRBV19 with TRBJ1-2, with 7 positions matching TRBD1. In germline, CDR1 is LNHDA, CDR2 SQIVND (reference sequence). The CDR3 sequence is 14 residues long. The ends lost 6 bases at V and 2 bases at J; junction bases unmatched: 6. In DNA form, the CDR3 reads TGTGCCAGTAGCCGGACAGGCCGCAACTATGGCTACACCTTC. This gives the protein CASSRTGRNYGYTF.

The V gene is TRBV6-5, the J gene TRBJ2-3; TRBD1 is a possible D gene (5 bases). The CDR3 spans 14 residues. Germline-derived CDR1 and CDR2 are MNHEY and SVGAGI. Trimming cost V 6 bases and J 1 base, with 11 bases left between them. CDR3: CASRRTGGTDTQYF. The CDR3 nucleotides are TGTGCCAGCAGGCGTACAGGTGGCACAGATACGCAGTATTTT.

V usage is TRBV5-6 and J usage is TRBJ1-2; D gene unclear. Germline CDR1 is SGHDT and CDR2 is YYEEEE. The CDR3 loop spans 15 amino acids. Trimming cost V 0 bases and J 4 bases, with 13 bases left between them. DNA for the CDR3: TGTGCCAGCAGCTTGGGCGCGTCCCTAGGCTATGGCTACACCTTC. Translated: CASSLGASLGYGYTF. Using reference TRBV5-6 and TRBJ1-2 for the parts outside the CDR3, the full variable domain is DAGVTQSPTHLIKTRGQQVTLRCSPKSGHDTVSWYQQALGQGPQFIFQYYEEEERQRGNFPDRFSGHQFPNYSSELNVNALLLGDSALYLCASSLGASLGYGYTFGSGTRLTVV.

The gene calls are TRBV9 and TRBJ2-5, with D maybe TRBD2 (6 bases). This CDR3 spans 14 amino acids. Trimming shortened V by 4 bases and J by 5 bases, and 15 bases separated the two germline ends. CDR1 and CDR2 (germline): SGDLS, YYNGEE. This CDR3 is CASSLGGLGETQYF. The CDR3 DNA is TGTGCCAGCAGCCTTGGAGGGTTGGGCGAGACCCAGTACTTC.

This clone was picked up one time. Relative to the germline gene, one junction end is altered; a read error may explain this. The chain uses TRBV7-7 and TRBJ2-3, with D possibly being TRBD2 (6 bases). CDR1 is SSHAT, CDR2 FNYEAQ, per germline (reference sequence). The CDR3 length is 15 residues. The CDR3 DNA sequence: TGTGCTAGCAGCCTCGGCAGGACTACCACAGATACGCAGTATTTT. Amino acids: CASSLGRTTTDTQYF.

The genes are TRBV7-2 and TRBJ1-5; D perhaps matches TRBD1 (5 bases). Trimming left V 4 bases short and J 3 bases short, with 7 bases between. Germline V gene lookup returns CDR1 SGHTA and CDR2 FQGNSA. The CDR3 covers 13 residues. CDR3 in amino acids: CASSWGDNQPQHF. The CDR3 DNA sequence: TGTGCCAGCAGCTGGGGGGACAATCAGCCCCAGCATTTT.

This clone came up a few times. The CDR3 reads CSVVPGQGAAEAFF. The CDR3 DNA sequence: TGCAGCGTTGTCCCGGGACAGGGGGCCGCTGAAGCTTTCTTT. The V and J genes are TRBV29-1 and TRBJ1-1, with TRBD1 identical over 12 bases. The CDR3 sequence is 14 residues long. The trim removed 4 bases at V and 6 bases at J, leaving 6 bases unmatched. CDR1 is SQVTM, CDR2 ANQGSEA, per germline. Filled out from reference TRBV29-1 and TRBJ1-1, the complete variable domain reads SAVISQKPSRDICQRGTSLTIQCQVDSQVTMMFWYRQQPGQSLTLIATANQGSEATYESGFVIDKFPISRPNLTFSTLTVSNMSPEDSSIYLCSVVPGQGAAEAFFGQGTRLTVV.

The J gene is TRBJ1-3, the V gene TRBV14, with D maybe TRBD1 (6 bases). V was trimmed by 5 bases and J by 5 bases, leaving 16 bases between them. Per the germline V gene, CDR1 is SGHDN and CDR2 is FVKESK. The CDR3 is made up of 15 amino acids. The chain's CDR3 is CASSTSGARRNTIYF. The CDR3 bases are TGTGCCAGCAGCACTTCAGGGGCCAGAAGAAACACCATATATTTT.

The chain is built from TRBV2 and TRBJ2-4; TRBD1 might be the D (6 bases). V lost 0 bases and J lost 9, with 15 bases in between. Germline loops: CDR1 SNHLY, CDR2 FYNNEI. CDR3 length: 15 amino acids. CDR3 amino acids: CASSEATRGLGIQYF. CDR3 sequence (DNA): TGTGCCAGCAGTGAAGCGACCAGGGGCCTGGGCATTCAGTACTTC.

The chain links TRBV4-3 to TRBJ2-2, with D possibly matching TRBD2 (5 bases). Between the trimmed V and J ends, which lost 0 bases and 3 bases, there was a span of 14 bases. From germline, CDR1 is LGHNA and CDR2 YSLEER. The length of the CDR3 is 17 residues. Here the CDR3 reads CASSQDGSGGYTGELFF. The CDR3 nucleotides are TGCGCCAGCAGCCAAGATGGGTCAGGAGGTTACACCGGGGAGCTGTTTTTT.

The CDR3 protein is CASSFSSGGAVNEQFF. The DNA of the CDR3 is TGTGCCAGCAGCTTTTCTAGCGGGGGGGCCGTCAATGAGCAGTTCTTC. V gene TRBV7-2 combines with J gene TRBJ2-1; 12 nucleotides agree with TRBD2. The CDR3 is made up of 16 amino acids. The trim removed 3 bases at V and 6 bases at J, leaving 6 bases unmatched. Per germline, CDR1 SGHTA and CDR2 FQGNSA.

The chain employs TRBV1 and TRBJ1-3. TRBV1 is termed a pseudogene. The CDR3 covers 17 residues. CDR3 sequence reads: CTSSQFRERASGNTIYF. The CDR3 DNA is TGCACCAGCAGCCAATTTCGCGAGAGGGCCTCTGGAAACACCATATATTTT.

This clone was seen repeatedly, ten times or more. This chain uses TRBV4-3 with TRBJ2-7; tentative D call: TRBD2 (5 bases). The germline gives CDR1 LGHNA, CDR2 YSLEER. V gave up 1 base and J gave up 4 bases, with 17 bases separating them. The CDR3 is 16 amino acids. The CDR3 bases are TGCGCCAGCAGCCAAGGTTCAAACCGGCCGGGATACGAGCAGTACTTC. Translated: CASSQGSNRPGYEQYF.

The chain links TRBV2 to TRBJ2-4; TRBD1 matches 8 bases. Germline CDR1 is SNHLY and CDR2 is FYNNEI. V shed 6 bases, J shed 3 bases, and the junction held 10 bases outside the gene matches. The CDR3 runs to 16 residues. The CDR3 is CASSATGGNGKNIQYF. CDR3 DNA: TGTGCCAGCAGCGCCACAGGGGGAAACGGCAAAAACATTCAGTACTTC.

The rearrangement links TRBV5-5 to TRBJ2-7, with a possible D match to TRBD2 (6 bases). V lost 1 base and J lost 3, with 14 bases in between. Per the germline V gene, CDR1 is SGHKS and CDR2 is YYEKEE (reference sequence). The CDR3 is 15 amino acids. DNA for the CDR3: TGTGCCAGCAGCTTGTCCCAGGTGGAGGGCTACGAGCAGTACTTC. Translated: CASSLSQVEGYEQYF.

The CDR3 sequence: CASSLETGRSTEAFF. The CDR3 bases are TGCGCCAGCAGCTTGGAGACAGGGCGTTCCACTGAAGCTTTCTTT. The V gene is TRBV5-1, the J gene TRBJ1-1, with 7 bases matching TRBD1. CDR1 is SGHRS, CDR2 YFSETQ, per germline. The CDR3 contains 15 residues. Trimming at V came to 0 bases and at J to 4 bases, leaving 6 bases not matched to a gene.

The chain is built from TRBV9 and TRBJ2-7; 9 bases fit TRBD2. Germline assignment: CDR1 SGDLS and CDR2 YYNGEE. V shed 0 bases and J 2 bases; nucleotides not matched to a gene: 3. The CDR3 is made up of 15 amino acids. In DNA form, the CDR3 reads TGTGCCAGCAGCGTAGGACTAGCGGAAGCCTACGAGCAGTACTTC. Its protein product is CASSVGLAEAYEQYF.